Following are 14 T cell receptor beta chains from one sample sequenced in a study of OX40 agonist ivuxolimab in advanced cancers. Sequenced by immunoSEQ multiplex PCR; TCRdb stores in-frame clones only, minus some. In the table there are 50,000 to 55,000 clones, over 75% of which are singletons. The sample consisted of CD4+ or CD8+ T cells sorted from blood, taken in a trial of the OX40 agonist ivuxolimab. These receptors originate from an adult with an advanced solid tumor such as melanoma, head and neck, liver or kidney cancer.

The chain uses TRBV30 and TRBJ2-4; 8 bases are shared with TRBD1. V was pared by 5 bases and J by 1 base, with 1 base of the junction left unmatched. There are 13 residues in the CDR3. Germline values: CDR1 GTSNPN, CDR2 SVGIG (reference sequence). CDR3 sequence: CAWGDRAKNIQYF. DNA of the CDR3: TGTGCCTGGGGGGACAGGGCCAAAAACATTCAGTACTTC.

CDR3 loop: CASGLGPLLAGINEQFF. The CDR3 bases are TGTGCTAGTGGTTTGGGACCCCTGCTAGCGGGGATCAATGAGCAGTTCTTC. The rearrangement joins TRBV12-5 to TRBJ2-1, with 9 bases fitting TRBD2. This CDR3 comprises 17 residues. The trim removed 1 base at V and 6 bases at J, leaving 10 bases unmatched. Germline V lookup: CDR1 LGHNT, CDR2 FRNRAP.

This clone came up once. V is TRBV19 and J is TRBJ2-2, with D uncertain. The V gene lost 4 bases and the J gene lost 2 bases, with 5 bases spanning the gap. The CDR3 totals 13 residues. Germline lookup yields CDR1 LNHDA and CDR2 SQIVND (reference sequence). The CDR3 is CASSNLNTGELFF. CDR3 coding DNA: TGTGCCAGTAGTAATCTAAACACCGGGGAGCTGTTTTTT.

This sequence joins TRBV19 and TRBJ1-5, with D unresolved. The CDR3 totals 15 residues. V lost 3 bases and J 4 bases, leaving 13 bases between the germline ends. Germline CDR1 LNHDA, CDR2 SQIVND (reference sequence). The CDR3 DNA reads as TGTGCCAGTAGTATCTCCAGGAGTTCAAATCAGCCCCAGCATTTT. This encodes CASSISRSSNQPQHF.

The gene calls are TRBV28 and TRBJ2-3; 9 bases match TRBD2. Looked up from germline, CDR1 is MDHEN and CDR2 is SYDVKM. The CDR3 has 18 amino acids. Germline trimming cut 2 bases from V and 3 bases from J; bases unmatched to any gene: 12. DNA for the CDR3: TGTGCCAGCAGTTTACGCGGGAGGGGCAGGGCTCTTACAGATACGCAGTATTTT. It yields the protein CASSLRGRGRALTDTQYF.

V is TRBV6-1 and J is TRBJ1-2; D remains unclear. The length of the CDR3 is 13 residues. Germline V gene data show CDR1 as MNHNS and CDR2 as SASEGT. V dropped 3 bases and J dropped 1 base, with 6 bases sitting between them. CDR3 nucleotides: TGTGCCAGCAGTGACCGATTTAACTATGGCTACACCTTC. Protein sequence: CASSDRFNYGYTF.

This chain links TRBV2 with TRBJ2-7; the D is unclear. The V end was cut by 7 bases, the J end by 2 bases, with 6 bases between. Germline CDR1 SNHLY, CDR2 FYNNEI. The CDR3 contains 11 residues. The CDR3 DNA reads TGTGCCAGCACATCGGCCTACGAGCAGTACTTC. It codes for CASTSAYEQYF. Supplemented by reference TRBV2 and TRBJ2-7, the full variable domain reads EPEVTQTPSHQVTQMGQEVILRCVPISNHLYFYWYRQILGQKVEFLVSFYNNEISEKSEIFDDQFSVERPDGSNFTLKIRSTKLEDSAMYFCASTSAYEQYFGPGTRLTVT.

The chain uses TRBV5-8 and TRBJ1-3; TRBD1 might be the D (5 bases). Trimming removed 6 bases at V and 10 bases at J, with 26 bases between. Germline loops: CDR1 SGHTS, CDR2 YDEGEE. The CDR3 sequence is 16 residues long. The CDR3 here is CASTLSPGLSGHTIYF. DNA for the CDR3: TGTGCCAGCACCCTTTCGCCGGGCCTAAGCGGACATACCATATATTTT.

This chain links TRBV19 with TRBJ2-6, with D unresolved. V lost 6 bases, J lost 1 base, and 7 bases lay in between. The CDR3 contains 14 residues. Looked up from germline, CDR1 is LNHDA and CDR2 is SQIVND (reference sequence). This chain's CDR3 is CASSPLSGANVLTF. In DNA form, the CDR3 reads TGTGCCAGTAGCCCCCTATCTGGGGCCAACGTCCTGACTTTC.

The rearrangement uses TRBV14 and TRBJ1-1, with D unclear. In germline, CDR1 is SGHDN, CDR2 FVKESK. The V end lost 3 bases, the J end lost 1 base, and 12 bases lay between the germline ends. The CDR3 loop spans 15 amino acids. The CDR3 here is CASSHQASGNTEAFF. The DNA of the CDR3 is TGTGCCAGCAGCCATCAGGCCTCCGGGAACACTGAAGCTTTCTTT.

The chain has TRBV30 and TRBJ1-5; TRBD1 might be the D (6 bases). Trimming left V 1 base short and J 3 bases short, with 19 bases between. CDR3 length equals 17 residues. Germline CDR1 is GTSNPN and CDR2 is SVGIG (reference sequence). CDR3 sequence: CAWSAQGHSLNNQPQHF. In DNA, the CDR3 is TGTGCCTGGAGTGCGCAGGGGCACTCCTTAAACAATCAGCCCCAGCATTTT.

The chain couples TRBV28 to TRBJ1-4, with D uncertain. Germline assignment: CDR1 MDHEN and CDR2 SYDVKM. The CDR3 runs to 14 residues. V gave up 6 bases and J gave up 2 bases, with 10 bases separating them. The chain's CDR3 is CASRDIFTNEKLFF. The CDR3 nucleotides are TGTGCCAGCAGAGACATTTTTACTAATGAAAAACTGTTTTTT.

The chain couples TRBV5-5 to TRBJ2-5; D tentatively reads TRBD1 or TRBD2 (5 bases each). This CDR3 comprises 15 residues. V lost 4 bases and J lost 1, with 14 bases in between. Germline CDR1 and CDR2: SGHKS and YYEKEE (reference sequence). CDR3 nucleotide sequence: TGTGCCAGCAGCCGAGGGGCACCTCTCCAAGAGACCCAGTACTTC. It translates to CASSRGAPLQETQYF.

This rearrangement joins TRBV30 to TRBJ2-7, with D uncertain. The CDR3 has 12 amino acids. With 1 base removed from V and 2 bases from J, the gap between germline ends came to 6 bases. In germline, CDR1 is GTSNPN, CDR2 SVGIG (reference sequence). CDR3 in amino acids: CAWSEGPYEQYF. CDR3 DNA sequence: TGTGCCTGGAGTGAGGGCCCCTACGAGCAGTACTTC.